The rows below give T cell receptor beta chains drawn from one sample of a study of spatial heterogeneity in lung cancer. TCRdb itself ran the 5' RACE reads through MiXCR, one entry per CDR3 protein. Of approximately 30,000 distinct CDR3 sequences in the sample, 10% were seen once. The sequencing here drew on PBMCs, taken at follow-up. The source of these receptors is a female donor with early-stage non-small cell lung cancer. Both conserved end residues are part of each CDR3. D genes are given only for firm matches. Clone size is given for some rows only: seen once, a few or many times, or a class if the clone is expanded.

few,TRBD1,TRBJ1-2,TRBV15,TGTGCCACCAGCCCTCGGACAGGGGGGAGCTATGGCTACACCTTC,CATSPRTGGSYGYTF
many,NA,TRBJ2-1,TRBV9,TGTGCCAGCAGCGTAGGGGACGGGGCCTACAATGAGCAGTTCTTC,CASSVGDGAYNEQFF
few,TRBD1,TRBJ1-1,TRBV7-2,TGTGCCAGCAGCTCGACAGGGCTCACTGAAGCTTTCTTT,CASSSTGLTEAFF
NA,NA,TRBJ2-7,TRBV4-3,TGCGCCAGCAGCCAAGGGGTTAGACACGAGCAGTACTTC,CASSQGVRHEQYF
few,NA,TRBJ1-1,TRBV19,TGTGCCAGTAGAACAGGAGCCACTGAAGCTTTCTTT,CASRTGATEAFF
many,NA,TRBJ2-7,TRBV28,TGTGCCAGCAGTTTACGGGTCGACGAGCAGTACTTC,CASSLRVDEQYF
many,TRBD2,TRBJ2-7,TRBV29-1,TGCAGCGTAAGCGGGGGGGCCTACGAGCAGTACTTC,CSVSGGAYEQYF
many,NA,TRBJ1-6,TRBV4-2,TGTGCCAGCAGCCAAGGTCGGGAGATTTCACCCCTCCACTTT,CASSQGREISPLHF
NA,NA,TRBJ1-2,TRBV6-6,TGTGCCAGCAACACAGCTAACTATGGCTACACCTTC,CASNTANYGYTF
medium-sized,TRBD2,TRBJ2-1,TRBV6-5,TGTGCCAGCAGTTATGGAGGCGGGGGGTATGAGCAGTTCTTC,CASSYGGGGYEQFF
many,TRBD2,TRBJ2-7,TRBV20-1,TGCAGTGCCACCTCTCCTCTGGCTAGCGGGGTAGTTAAAGGCGAGCAGTACTTC,CSATSPLASGVVKGEQYF
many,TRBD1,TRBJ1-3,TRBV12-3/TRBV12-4,TGTGCCAGCAGTTCCTCCGGGACAGGGGGCCACACCATATATTTT,CASSSSGTGGHTIYF
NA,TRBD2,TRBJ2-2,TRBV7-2,TGTGCCAGCAGCTTTGGTCTAGCGGGGGTAGGGGAGCTGTTTTTT,CASSFGLAGVGELFF
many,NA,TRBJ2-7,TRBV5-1,TGCGCCAGCAGGGGGCCTTTGGGGGCTAGCGAGCAGTACTTC,CASRGPLGASEQYF
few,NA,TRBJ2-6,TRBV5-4,TGTGCCAGCAGCCAAGCTGGGGCCAACGTCCTGACTTTC,CASSQAGANVLTF
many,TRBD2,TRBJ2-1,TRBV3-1,TGTGCCAGCAGCCAGTCACTAGCGTCCAAAGAGCAGTTCTTC,CASSQSLASKEQFF
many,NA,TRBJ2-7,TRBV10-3,TGTGCCATCACCTCCCTCCTGGGGTCGGAGCAGTACTTC,CAITSLLGSEQYF
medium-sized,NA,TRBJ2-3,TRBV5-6,TGTGCCAGCAGCTACGGGGGCCCCGGGGGCACAGATACGCAGTATTTT,CASSYGGPGGTDTQYF
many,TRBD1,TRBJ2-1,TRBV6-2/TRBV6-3,TGTGCCAGCAGTTACACCCAGGGACAGGGTAACTACAATGAGCAGTTCTTC,CASSYTQGQGNYNEQFF
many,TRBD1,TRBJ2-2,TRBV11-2,TGTGCCAGCAGCCCGGGACAGGGCCGCCGACTTAACACCGGGGAGCTGTTTTTT,CASSPGQGRRLNTGELFF
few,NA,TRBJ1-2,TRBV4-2,TGTGCCAGCAGCCAAGACCTACAGGGAGTCTATGGCTACACCTTC,CASSQDLQGVYGYTF
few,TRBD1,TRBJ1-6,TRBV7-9,TGTGCCAGCAGCCCCGGGACAGGGGGTTCACCCCTCCACTTT,CASSPGTGGSPLHF
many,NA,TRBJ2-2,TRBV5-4,TGTGCCAGCAGATCCGGGAGGAACACCGGGGAGCTGTTTTTT,CASRSGRNTGELFF